This TCR beta chain stems from a study of blood T cell repertoires in COVID-19. TCRdb's table, derived via immunoSEQ multiplex PCR, lists solely in-frame clones and lacks some. The sample consists of about 190,000 clones, about four fifths of them appearing once. Living in roughly 23 US areas, the participants were between 18 and 89 years of age. Cohort 3 recovery required two negative PCRs, clearance, or symptom resolution. The V gene's germline CDR1 is SGHRS and CDR2 YFSETQ. V gave up 5 bases and J gave up 4 bases, with 12 bases separating them. There are 14 residues in the CDR3. The clonotype originates from a woman under 40 who had recovered from COVID-19. Sequencing used PBMCs or T cells enriched from blood (not recorded which). The chain is built from TRBV5-1 and TRBJ1-4; D might be TRBD1 (6 bases). The DNA of the CDR3 is TGCGCCAGCAGTTCGGACAGCTATAATGAAAAACTGTTTTTT. This codes for CASSSDSYNEKLFF.